This T cell receptor beta chain was documented in a study of molecular identifiers for immune sequencing clone quantification. The table lists this clonotype with many counts. Per the germline V gene, CDR1 is ENHRY and CDR2 is SYGVKD. The CDR3 has 13 residues. J was trimmed by 5 bases and V by 8 bases; bases with no gene match: 4. One entry per CDR3 protein, called by TCRdb with MiXCR from the PCR reads. This sample carries 60,000 to 70,000 distinct CDR3 sequences, about 20% of them seen once, and the ten largest clones take more than 1.2%. The clonotype originates from a human donor in good health. Some libraries in this study had Jurkat cell RNA spiked in. The genes are TRBV10-3 and TRBJ2-1; TRBD1 aligns across 9 bases. The sequenced sample was naive CD8+ T cells from blood, with Jurkat cell RNA spiked in. Subset here: FACS-sorted CD8+CD4-CCR7+CD45RA+ naive T cells. DNA of the CDR3: TGTGCCATCGGACAGGGGAAGAACAATGAGCAGTTCTTC. It yields the protein CAIGQGKNNEQFF.